The TCR beta chain described here comes from a study of cytomegalovirus exposure and HLA in healthy donors (dated 2017 in TCRdb). In terms of the full investigation: The 666 repertoires of the first cohort and the roughly 120 validation repertoires were produced on the same platform, according to a later analysis. The study aimed to test whether signatures of past pathogen exposure could be identified by cataloging public T cell receptors. A separate validation cohort of about 110 different subjects was used in addition to the 666-subject first cohort. To predict cytomegalovirus infection status, the study brought together high-throughput TCR immunosequencing, statistical association of individual TCRs with disease status, and machine learning.

Receptor libraries were prepared by the immunoSEQ multiplex PCR assay. The authors processed their data as follows. A statistical classification framework was built to diagnose cytomegalovirus status from the catalog of TCR beta chain sequences. The table comes from immuneACCESS by way of TCRdb, which keeps in-frame sequences with V and J called. Part of the clones is missing from these tables; in studies checked, under half for an unresolved V gene and the rest for unknown reasons. Clone size and V and J calls were adopted from that table, with D and trimming inferred from the DNA. Across this sample there are approximately 99,000 clones, with 90% to 97% seen only once. The ten largest clones add up to around 0.65% of the sample. Regarding this clone: Its antigen target is currently unknown. The sample holds no much larger clone one base away, and base qualities are not on file.

The investigation overall reported the following: A later analysis found that TCRs clustered in the first cohort also tended to co-occur in the approximately 120 validation repertoires, with more than 90% of cluster scores above 0. The study listed 150 to 200 TCR beta chains as associated with cytomegalovirus. A later analysis lacked HLA typing for the validation cohort, so it scored co-occurrence in that cohort across all 130 or so repertoires. A few of the identified cytomegalovirus-associated TCR beta chains were confirmed in vitro to be specific for cytomegalovirus antigens. The authors suggested that the approach could potentially be generalized to other disease states and immunological phenotypes. Most TCR sequences were seen in very few donors, while some public TCRs were found in many individuals. Cytomegalovirus status was reported to be diagnosed by the classifier with high specificity and sensitivity in both the original and validation cohorts.

The donors were included in the validation cohort of over a hundred subjects, a group kept apart from the roughly 700-subject first cohort. CDR1 and CDR2, per the germline V gene, are SGHVS and FQNEAQ. Counted from cysteine to phenylalanine, this CDR3 has 19 amino acids. Kept here is only the CDR3 DNA, which spans 57 bases and is read in frame from base 1. V is pared back by 1 base and J by 2 bases, with 23 bases lying between the germline termini. The sample was PBMCs. The receptor was derived from a woman aged 18-30 years in good health and CMV-seronegative. The receptor chain draws on TRBV7-8 and TRBJ1-2, and TRBD1 may be the D gene, going by 5 matching bases. The CDR3 protein sequence reads: CASSLVGGVGNVMNYGYTF. The DNA is TGTGCCAGCAGCTTAGTTGGGGGGGTAGGGAACGTTATGAACTATGGCTACACCTTC. The full variable domain, completed from the reference TRBV7-8 and TRBJ1-2 proteins outside the CDR3, reads GAGVSQSPRYKVAKRGQDVALRCDPISGHVSLFWYQQALGQGPEFLTYFQNEAQLDKSGLPSDRFFAERPEGSVSTLKIQRTQQEDSAVYLCASSLVGGVGNVMNYGYTFGSGTRLTVV.